The clone carrying this T cell receptor (beta chain) was seen only a few times. Its target is unknown. From the 5' RACE reads, TCRdb called clonotypes with MiXCR, one entry per CDR3 protein. Of roughly 440,000 distinct CDR3 sequences in the sample, approximately 17% are singletons; the top ten hold approximately 1%. This entry belongs to a study of CD8 T cells in ankylosing spondylitis. General study findings and limits: A TCR beta motif of under 10 highly homologous variants appeared characteristic of ankylosing spondylitis blood.

Germline CDR1 and CDR2: SQVTM and ANQGSEA. The CDR3 is made up of 10 amino acids. With 4 bases removed from V and 8 bases from J, the gap between germline ends came to 5 bases. The chain links TRBV29-1 to TRBJ1-4; no reliable D call. This sequence originates from a male donor with ankylosing spondylitis. Material for sequencing was blood, either unsorted or a sorted T cell fraction (not recorded which). The CDR3 spells CSVADEKLFF. CDR3 DNA sequence: TGCAGCGTTGCAGACGAAAAACTGTTTTTT. Variable domain in full (rest from reference TRBV29-1 and TRBJ1-4): SAVISQKPSRDICQRGTSLTIQCQVDSQVTMMFWYRQQPGQSLTLIATANQGSEATYESGFVIDKFPISRPNLTFSTLTVSNMSPEDSSIYLCSVADEKLFFGSGTQLSVL.